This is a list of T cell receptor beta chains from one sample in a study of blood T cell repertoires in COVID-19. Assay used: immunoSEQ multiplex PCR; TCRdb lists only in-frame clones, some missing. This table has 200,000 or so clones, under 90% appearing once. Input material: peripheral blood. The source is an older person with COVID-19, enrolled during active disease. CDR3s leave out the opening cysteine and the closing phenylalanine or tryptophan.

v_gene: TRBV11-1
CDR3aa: ASSLLRPRNTEAF

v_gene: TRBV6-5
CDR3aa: ASRPPGQSNSPLH

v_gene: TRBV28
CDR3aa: ASRRQKENTIY

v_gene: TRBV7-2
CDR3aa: ASSLAYEKLF

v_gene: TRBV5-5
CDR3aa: ASAEADRVGT

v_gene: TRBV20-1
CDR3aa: SASSSGGGF

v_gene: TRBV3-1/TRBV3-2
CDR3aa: ASRDRVSYGYT

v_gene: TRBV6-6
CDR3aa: ASSRATGLMNTEAF

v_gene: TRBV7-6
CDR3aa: ASSSSGTESSYNEQF

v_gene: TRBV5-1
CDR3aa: ASSNPRGTDQLEGTQY

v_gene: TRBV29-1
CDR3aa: SVPLMGLSGGQF

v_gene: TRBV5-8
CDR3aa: ASSLTGRRDQPQH

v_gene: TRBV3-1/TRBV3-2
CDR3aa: ASSPTGLAGGTQY

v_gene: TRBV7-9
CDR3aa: ASSLRRGREETQY

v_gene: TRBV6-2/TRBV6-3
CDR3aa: ASSLGTGTSTDTQY

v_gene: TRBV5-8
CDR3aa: ASSLGQGVGQPQH

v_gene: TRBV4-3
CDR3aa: ASSHQITYEQY

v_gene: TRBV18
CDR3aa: ASSLAGPGANVLT

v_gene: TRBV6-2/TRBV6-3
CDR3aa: ASSSNQQGGGNNEQF

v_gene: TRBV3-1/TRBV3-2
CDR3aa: ASSQELQGPGSGANVLT

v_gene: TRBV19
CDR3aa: ASSIRLMAKNIQY

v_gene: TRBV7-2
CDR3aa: ASSRTGGNQPQH

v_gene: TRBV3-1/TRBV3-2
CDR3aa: ASSPNQVGEQY